This TCR beta chain was obtained from a study of T-cell reconstitution after alpha-beta-depleted transplantation in children. CDR3 length equals 15 residues. The junction had 3 bases not matched to a gene; V was cut back by 1 base and J by 4 bases. CDR1 is SGHNT and CDR2 is YYREEE in the germline V gene (reference sequence). Unique molecular identifiers were incorporated into the prepared TCRbeta library. TCRdb redid the calling of the PCR reads with MiXCR, one entry per CDR3 protein. The repertoire has about 400,000 distinct CDR3 sequences, around 21% of them found once; the top ten carry around 3.9%. This clonotype was detected only a few times.

The sequence was obtained from a human donor who donated a stem cell graft to a child with acute myeloid leukemia. The sequences come from PBMCs from the stem cell graft donor, collected from the stem cell graft. V usage is TRBV5-4 and J usage is TRBJ2-5, with TRBD2 identical over 11 bases. CDR3 protein: CASSLTSGRGETQYF. In DNA, the CDR3 is TGTGCCAGCAGCTTGACTAGCGGGAGAGGAGAGACCCAGTACTTC.